The 4 T cell receptor beta chains below all came from one sample that was sequenced in a study of cytomegalovirus exposure and HLA in healthy donors. A multiplex PCR was run with 60 Vbeta primers and 13 Jbeta primers. TCRdb keeps only in-frame clones here, not all; method: immunoSEQ multiplex PCR. The sample lists approximately 160,000 clones, around 85% seen once, with 1% to 1.5% in the top ten. The sample taken for sequencing was PBMCs. All receptors derive from a man aged 50-59 years in good health and CMV-seropositive.

This sequence joins TRBV11-2 and TRBJ2-6; possible D gene TRBD2, 5 bases. V was cut by 4 bases and J by 3 bases, with 10 bases left in between. The CDR3 is made up of 15 amino acids. From germline, CDR1 is SGHAT and CDR2 FQNNGV. The CDR3 reads CASSSMRVGANVLTF. The CDR3 DNA follows: TGTGCCAGCAGCTCGATGAGGGTTGGGGCCAACGTCCTGACTTTC.

The rearrangement links TRBV5-1 to TRBJ2-3; D remains ambiguous. Trimming removed 3 bases at V and 2 bases at J, with 13 bases between. The germline V gene has CDR1 SGHRS and CDR2 YFSETQ. This CDR3 spans 15 amino acids. In nucleotides, the CDR3 is TGCGCCAGCAGCTCCTCGACTGGCCCCACAGATACGCAGTATTTT. Translation: CASSSSTGPTDTQYF.

The rearrangement joins TRBV5-1 to TRBJ2-1, with a possible D match to TRBD2 (7 bases). Germline V gives CDR1 SGHRS, CDR2 YFSETQ. The CDR3 spans 16 residues. V lost 4 bases to trimming and J lost 5 bases, with 19 bases between them. CDR3 residues: CASSELGGGHNNEQFF. The CDR3 region has the DNA TGCGCCAGCAGCGAACTAGGCGGGGGCCATAACAATGAGCAGTTCTTC.

The chain uses TRBV28 and TRBJ2-2; possible D gene TRBD1, 5 bases. The CDR3 extends over 15 amino acids. V dropped 2 bases and J dropped 4 bases, with 11 bases sitting between them. Per germline, CDR1 MDHEN and CDR2 SYDVKM. The CDR3 is CASSLIRAATGELFF. The DNA for the CDR3 is TGTGCCAGCAGTTTAATCAGGGCTGCCACCGGGGAGCTGTTTTTT.